Below are 25 T cell receptor beta chains sequenced from a single sample in a study of T cell clones after liver transplantation (dated by TCRdb to 2018 to 2020). Library prep was done by the immunoSEQ multiplex PCR assay. TCRdb limited this immuneACCESS table to in-frame rearrangements with V and J called. A share of clones is missing; checked studies link under half to unresolved V genes, and the rest is unexplained. Counted in this sample were around 120,000 clones; 75% to 95% of them appeared once. Roughly 0.8% of the sample lies in the top ten. This specimen consisted of CD4+ T cells from blood, obtained 12 months after liver transplant. The receptors were gathered from a human patient who received a liver transplant. Following a transplant, some T cells may be graft donor cells, not patient cells.

The V and J genes are TRBV30 and TRBJ2-3, with TRBD2 identical over 15 bases. V shed 0 bases and J 4 bases; nucleotides not matched to a gene: 2. There are 16 residues in the CDR3. Looked up from germline, CDR1 is GTSNPN and CDR2 is SVGIG (reference sequence). DNA for the CDR3: TGTGCCTGGAGTGTCGGGACTAGCGGGAGGTCAGATACGCAGTATTTT. Residues: CAWSVGTSGRSDTQYF.

The rearrangement links TRBV5-1 to TRBJ2-7; weak D call: TRBD2 (5 bases). Germline V gene lookup returns CDR1 SGHRS and CDR2 YFSETQ. Trimming stripped 7 bases from V and 0 bases from J, with 20 bases between. The CDR3 loop spans 16 amino acids. CDR3 bases: TGCGCCAGCGAGGTTGGAGGCCGAGGGCTCTCCTACGAGCAGTACTTC. It encodes CASEVGGRGLSYEQYF.

The chain couples TRBV10-3 to TRBJ2-7, with TRBD1 matching 9 bases. The CDR3 loop spans 13 amino acids. Germline CDR1 ENHRY, CDR2 SYGVKD. Trimming cost V 7 bases and J 5 bases; bases outside gene matches: 6. CDR3 sequence (DNA): TGTGCCATCACAGGGACAGGGTCTCACGAGCAGTACTTC. It yields the protein CAITGTGSHEQYF.

The chain employs TRBV2 and TRBJ2-1; tentatively, D is TRBD2 (5 bases). The CDR3 is 16 residues long. Germline CDR1 and CDR2: SNHLY and FYNNEI. Deletions cut 0 bases from V and 3 bases from J, with 12 bases between. CDR3 residues: CASSEASSGFYNEQFF. Written as DNA, the CDR3 is TGTGCCAGCAGTGAAGCTAGCAGCGGATTCTACAATGAGCAGTTCTTC.

This chain links TRBV10-3 with TRBJ2-7; 8 positions agree with TRBD2. Germline trimming cut 4 bases from V and 2 bases from J; bases unmatched to any gene: 7. Germline loops: CDR1 ENHRY, CDR2 SYGVKD. The CDR3 extends over 15 amino acids. The CDR3 region has the DNA TGTGCCATCAGTGGAGGCGGGAGGCCGACCTACGAGCAGTACTTC. Translated: CAISGGGRPTYEQYF.

CDR3: CASSQRGGYGYTF. In nucleotides, the CDR3 is TGTGCCAGCAGCCAAAGAGGGGGCTATGGCTACACCTTC. The chain has TRBV7-8 and TRBJ1-2, with D tentatively TRBD1 (6 bases). This CDR3 contains 13 residues. Between the trimmed V and J ends, which lost 5 bases and 4 bases, there was a span of 11 bases. CDR1 is SGHVS and CDR2 is FQNEAQ in the germline V gene.

The chain joins TRBV12-5 to TRBJ1-3; tentative D call: TRBD1 (5 bases). The length of the CDR3 is 17 residues. CDR1 is LGHNT, CDR2 FRNRAP, per germline. V gave up 0 bases and J gave up 0 bases, with 12 bases separating them. For the CDR3, the DNA is TGTGCTAGTGGTTTGGTACTAGGGGCCTCCTCTGGAAACACCATATATTTT. This gives the protein CASGLVLGASSGNTIYF.

The rearrangement joins TRBV5-1 to TRBJ2-2; 8 positions agree with TRBD2. The CDR3 runs to 16 residues. CDR1 is SGHRS, CDR2 YFSETQ, per germline. The J segment lost 3 bases and the V segment lost 6 bases, leaving 10 bases of the junction unmatched. Here the CDR3 reads CASTSTAGRDTGELFF. The CDR3 region has the DNA TGCGCCAGCACCTCGACGGCCGGGAGGGACACCGGGGAGCTGTTTTTT.

CDR3 amino acids: CASSATILAGDGNIQYF. CDR3 nucleotides: TGTGCCAGCAGCGCCACGATACTAGCGGGAGACGGAAACATTCAGTACTTC. The V call is TRBV2, the J call TRBJ2-4, with TRBD2 matching 11 bases. The V segment lost 6 bases and the J segment 6 bases; nucleotides outside the gene matches: 13. In germline, CDR1 is SNHLY, CDR2 FYNNEI. This CDR3 has 17 residues.

This clone has a single count. V usage is TRBV9 and J usage is TRBJ1-3; D is undetermined. Germline values: CDR1 SGDLS, CDR2 YYNGEE. The CDR3 totals 18 residues. The ends were cut back, 0 bases at V and 0 bases at J, with 16 bases in the middle. Written as DNA, the CDR3 is TGTGCCAGCAGCGTAGAGATTGGAGGAGGGTCCTCTGGAAACACCATATATTTT. Encoded protein: CASSVEIGGGSSGNTIYF.

The sample holds one count of this clone. The chain has TRBV18 and TRBJ2-3; TRBD2 aligns across 14 bases. CDR1 and CDR2 (germline): KGHSH, LQKENI. The CDR3 contains 18 residues. Trimming at V came to 4 bases and at J to 2 bases, leaving 8 bases not matched to a gene. CDR3 sequence reads: CASSLPRTSGRSTDTQYF. The CDR3 DNA reads TGTGCCAGCTCACTCCCTAGGACTAGCGGGAGGTCCACAGATACGCAGTATTTT.

V usage is TRBV19 and J usage is TRBJ1-1, with 8 bases lining up with TRBD1. From germline, CDR1 is LNHDA and CDR2 SQIVND (reference sequence). The V gene end was trimmed by 6 bases and the J gene end by 1 base; junction bases not matched to a gene: 7. CDR3 length: 15 amino acids. The CDR3 here is CASSGQGGGNTEAFF. DNA for the CDR3: TGTGCCAGTAGCGGACAGGGAGGGGGGAACACTGAAGCTTTCTTT. Together with reference TRBV19 and TRBJ1-1, the CDR3 gives the full variable domain: DGGITQSPKYLFRKEGQNVTLSCEQNLNHDAMYWYRQDPGQGLRLIYYSQIVNDFQKGDIAEGYSVSREKKESFPLTVTSAQKNPTAFYLCASSGQGGGNTEAFFGQGTRLTVV.

The chain carries TRBV30 and TRBJ1-1, with D hard to call. This CDR3 spans 14 amino acids. CDR1 is GTSNPN and CDR2 is SVGIG in the germline V gene (reference sequence). The germline V and J ends were trimmed by 0 bases and 0 bases, with 8 bases remaining between them. CDR3 sequence: CAWSVRAMNTEAFF. The CDR3 DNA reads TGTGCCTGGAGTGTAAGGGCAATGAACACTGAAGCTTTCTTT.

The chain recombines TRBV5-1 with TRBJ1-4; 10 nucleotides match TRBD1. The V segment lost 5 bases and the J segment 5 bases; nucleotides outside the gene matches: 6. The length of the CDR3 is 15 residues. Germline CDR1 SGHRS, CDR2 YFSETQ. CDR3 amino acids: CASSFSGQGNEKLFF. The CDR3 DNA is TGCGCCAGCAGTTTCTCGGGACAGGGGAATGAAAAACTGTTTTTT. The entire variable domain, with the rest obtained from reference TRBV5-1 and TRBJ1-4, is as follows: KAGVTQTPRYLIKTRGQQVTLSCSPISGHRSVSWYQQTPGQGLQFLFEYFSETQRNKGNFPGRFSGRQFSNSRSEMNVSTLELGDSALYLCASSFSGQGNEKLFFGSGTQLSVL.

This chain connects TRBV9 to TRBJ2-1; 8 bases fit TRBD2. Germline CDR1 reads SGDLS; CDR2 reads YYNGEE. V was pared by 1 base and J by 5 bases, with 5 bases of the junction left unmatched. The CDR3 contains 15 residues. CDR3 in DNA: TGTGCCAGCAGCGTAACGGGAGGGCCCCACAATGAGCAGTTCTTC. This encodes CASSVTGGPHNEQFF.

This chain links TRBV27 with TRBJ1-5; D is ambiguous. Trimming left V 3 bases short and J 1 base short, with 10 bases between. This CDR3 is built from 15 residues. Germline loops: CDR1 MNHEY, CDR2 SMNVEV (reference sequence). CDR3 sequence (DNA): TGTGCCAGCAGTTTTACTAGAGGGAGCAATCAGCCCCAGCATTTT. Amino acid sequence: CASSFTRGSNQPQHF.

This clone was detected once. V is TRBV11-3 and J is TRBJ2-4, with 7 bases matching TRBD2. V dropped 5 bases and J dropped 7; count of bases not matched to a gene: 2. The CDR3 has 12 residues. The germline CDR1 and CDR2 sequences are SGHNT and YENEEA. Here the CDR3 reads CASSPGGNIQYF. For the CDR3, the DNA is TGTGCCAGCAGCCCCGGGGGGAACATTCAGTACTTC.

The chain links TRBV11-3 to TRBJ2-3; TRBD2 might be the D (7 bases). The CDR3 is 15 residues long. V lost 5 bases and J 7 bases, leaving 19 bases between the germline ends. Per germline, CDR1 SGHNT and CDR2 YENEEA. The CDR3 bases are TGTGCCAGCAGCAAGAGGGCGAGCGGGACAAATACGCAGTATTTT. Protein sequence: CASSKRASGTNTQYF.

The chain couples TRBV6-1 to TRBJ1-3, with D unresolved. The V end was cut by 5 bases, the J end by 8 bases, with 19 bases between. Germline V CDR1 and CDR2: MNHNS, SASEGT. This CDR3 spans 15 amino acids. CDR3 protein: CASSRTGALEDTIYF. DNA of the CDR3: TGTGCCAGCAGTCGGACGGGAGCTCTGGAGGACACCATATATTTT.

V usage is TRBV12-5 and J usage is TRBJ2-2, with D possibly TRBD1 on 6 matching bases. The CDR3 runs to 16 residues. From germline, CDR1 is LGHNT and CDR2 FRNRAP. With 6 bases removed from V and 4 bases from J, the gap between germline ends came to 18 bases. This CDR3 reads CASGTTDSKSTGELFF. The CDR3 DNA sequence: TGTGCTAGTGGGACGACGGACAGTAAGAGCACCGGGGAGCTGTTTTTT.

V usage is TRBV19 and J usage is TRBJ2-3, with TRBD2 matching 7 bases. The CDR3 extends over 15 amino acids. Unmatched junction bases numbered 9, after V lost 3 bases and J lost 6 bases. Germline V gene sequence: CDR1 LNHDA, CDR2 SQIVND (reference sequence). In DNA form, the CDR3 reads TGTGCCAGTAGTATTGCCGGACTAGGCCCTGATACGCAGTATTTT. Translating it yields CASSIAGLGPDTQYF.

CDR3 sequence reads: CASKWNTEAFF. Written as DNA, the CDR3 is TGTGCCAGCAAGTGGAACACTGAAGCTTTCTTT. The V and J genes are TRBV28 and TRBJ1-1; D is unclear. The germline V and J ends were trimmed by 7 bases and 1 base, with 4 bases remaining between them. Germline CDR1 MDHEN, CDR2 SYDVKM. The CDR3 contains 11 residues.

The chain joins TRBV10-3 to TRBJ1-1, with D possibly being TRBD1 (5 bases). With 6 bases removed from V and 1 base from J, the gap between germline ends came to 6 bases. This CDR3 is 12 amino acids long. Per germline, CDR1 ENHRY and CDR2 SYGVKD. CDR3: CAIRGTNTEAFF. The CDR3 nucleotides are TGTGCCATCAGGGGGACGAACACTGAAGCTTTCTTT.

The V gene is TRBV27, the J gene TRBJ2-5; 9 nucleotides agree with TRBD2. The CDR3 totals 15 residues. CDR1 and CDR2 from the germline V gene are MNHEY and SMNVEV (reference sequence). J was trimmed by 0 bases and V by 2 bases; bases with no gene match: 1. The CDR3 loop reads CASSLLAGYQETQYF. The CDR3 DNA reads TGTGCCAGCAGTTTACTAGCGGGATACCAAGAGACCCAGTACTTC.

This clone was picked up one time. The V and J genes are TRBV2 and TRBJ2-7, with 10 bases fitting TRBD2. The germline CDR1 and CDR2 sequences are SNHLY and FYNNEI. V shed 6 bases, J shed 5 bases, and the junction held 4 bases outside the gene matches. The CDR3 is made up of 13 amino acids. CDR3 DNA: TGTGCCAGCAGGGACACTAGCGGGAACGAGCAGTACTTC. This encodes CASRDTSGNEQYF.